This entry describes one T cell receptor (beta chain). Its matching antigen is unknown. The data belong to a study of cytomegalovirus exposure and HLA in healthy donors. Vbeta (60) and Jbeta (13) primers were used in the PCR. TCRdb's table, derived via immunoSEQ multiplex PCR, lists solely in-frame clones and lacks some. The sample has some 180,000 clones, roughly 67% seen once. The CDR3 has 14 residues. Trimming removed 3 bases from V and 3 bases from J, with 9 bases in between. The germline gives CDR1 LNHDA, CDR2 SQIVND (reference sequence). Study-level findings and limits: The productive fraction for most TCR beta V segments was about 90% or about 30% in an earlier analysis.

This sequence was found in a woman under 30 in good health and CMV-seropositive. The sample consisted of PBMCs. This sequence joins TRBV19 and TRBJ1-3; D not resolved. The CDR3 DNA sequence: TGTGCCAGTAGTATGTCCGCGGATGGAAACACCATATATTTT. Translation: CASSMSADGNTIYF.